The source of this TCR beta chain is a study of blood T cell repertoires in COVID-19. Study-wide background: Specimens from acute and convalescent COVID-19 originated in the United States, Italy and Spain. The cDNA or gDNA used as material had been derived from T cells, B-cell-depleted T cells, or PBMCs.

CDR1 MDHEN and CDR2 SYDVKM come from the germline V gene. The CDR3 length is 12 residues. V shed 8 bases and J shed 2 bases, with 7 bases lying between them. Original methodology: The authors estimated nucleated cell counts from reference gene primer amplification. Libraries were prepared by immunoSEQ multiplex PCR; TCRdb keeps only in-frame clonotypes and omits some of them. Clonal size and the V and J genes are those of that table, whereas D and trimming came from the DNA. The sample lists fewer than 450,000 clones; 70% to 90% were seen once. Seattle cases were enrolled at active infection and followed longitudinally.

Material: peripheral blood. The chain combines TRBV28 with TRBJ1-5; no definite D call. The TCR was taken from a woman between 45 and 60 years old with COVID-19, enrolled during active disease. CDR3 sequence (DNA): TGTGCCAGCGAGTCTGGCAATCAGCCCCAGCATTTT. This gives the protein CASESGNQPQHF. Together with reference TRBV28 and TRBJ1-5, the CDR3 gives the full variable domain: DVKVTQSSRYLVKRTGEKVFLECVQDMDHENMFWYRQDPGLGLRLIYFSYDVKMKEKGDIPEGYSVSREKKERFSLILESASTNQTSMYLCASESGNQPQHFGDGTRLSIL.